Listed here are 8 T cell receptor beta chains from one sample, sequenced in a study of T cell responses to AZD1222 COVID-19 vaccine. The protocol was immunoSEQ multiplex PCR, while the TCRdb copy is restricted to in-frame clones and leaves out a portion. In the table there are fewer than 30,000 clones, 78% of which are singletons. The source was peripheral blood, collected on day 0 of AZD1222 vaccination. Receptor source: an adult in good health.

This chain links TRBV24-1 with TRBJ2-1; 9 positions agree with TRBD1. Germline-derived CDR1 and CDR2 are KGHDR and SFDVKD. V dropped 9 bases and J dropped 8; count of bases not matched to a gene: 10. The CDR3 has 14 residues. The CDR3 region has the DNA TGTGCCACCCTTGGACAGGGGAGTAACCATGAGCAGTTCTTC. This sequence encodes CATLGQGSNHEQFF.

This chain connects TRBV2 to TRBJ1-1; no definite D call. CDR3 length equals 12 residues. Germline V CDR1 and CDR2: SNHLY, FYNNEI. Between the trimmed V and J ends, which lost 3 bases and 1 base, there was a span of 3 bases. The CDR3 here is CASSEGNTEAFF. The CDR3 DNA sequence: TGTGCCAGCAGTGAGGGGAACACTGAAGCTTTCTTT.

The chain has TRBV11-3 and TRBJ1-3; D is uncertain. V shed 0 bases and J shed 0 bases, with 15 bases lying between them. This CDR3 has 18 amino acids. CDR1 SGHNT and CDR2 YENEEA come from the germline V gene. CDR3 loop: CASSLDSTAGPSGNTIYF. In nucleotides, the CDR3 is TGTGCCAGCAGCTTAGATTCCACTGCGGGTCCCTCTGGAAACACCATATATTTT.

This chain joins TRBV19 and TRBJ1-5; a possible D gene is TRBD1 (6 bases). This CDR3 is 17 amino acids long. The germline V gene has CDR1 LNHDA and CDR2 SQIVND (reference sequence). The ends were cut back, 2 bases at V and 0 bases at J, with 14 bases in the middle. CDR3 nucleotides: TGTGCCAGTAGTATAAAGGACAGCCGATATAGCAATCAGCCCCAGCATTTT. Residues: CASSIKDSRYSNQPQHF.

V and J are TRBV14 and TRBJ1-2; D may be TRBD1 (6 bases). Trimming removed 0 bases from V and 6 bases from J, with 20 bases in between. The CDR3 is 17 amino acids. Germline V lookup: CDR1 SGHDN, CDR2 FVKESK. CDR3 residues: CASSQETIRGPMDGYTF. The CDR3 nucleotides are TGTGCCAGCAGCCAAGAAACTATCAGGGGCCCCATGGATGGCTACACCTTC. Full variable domain (outside the CDR3, taken from reference TRBV14 and TRBJ1-2): EAGVTQFPSHSVIEKGQTVTLRCDPISGHDNLYWYRRVMGKEIKFLLHFVKESKQDESGMPNNRFLAERTGGTYSTLKVQPAELEDSGVYFCASSQETIRGPMDGYTFGSGTRLTVV.

The chain recombines TRBV3-1 (or the pseudogene TRBV3-2) with TRBJ2-5, with 13 bases fitting TRBD2. The germline V gene has CDR1 LGHDT and CDR2 YNNKEL (reference sequence). The CDR3 runs 17 residues. V was clipped by 2 bases and J by 5 bases; unmatched bases: 8. CDR3 coding DNA: TGTGCCAGCAGCCAACTAAGTGGACTAGCGGGAGAGGAGACCCAGTACTTC. Its translation: CASSQLSGLAGEETQYF.

The chain has TRBV18 and TRBJ2-7, with TRBD1 identical over 9 bases. This CDR3 has 14 residues. Unmatched junction bases numbered 1, after V lost 1 base and J lost 3 bases. Germline CDR1 KGHSH, CDR2 LQKENI. The CDR3 region has the DNA TGTGCCAGCTCACCACGACAGGGGGTCTACGAGCAGTACGTC. The encoded protein is CASSPRQGVYEQYV.

The rearrangement uses TRBV19 and TRBJ1-5; D perhaps matches TRBD1 (6 bases). V lost 3 bases to trimming and J lost 1 base, with 10 bases between them. This CDR3 is 15 amino acids long. CDR1 and CDR2 from the germline V gene are LNHDA and SQIVND (reference sequence). The CDR3 region has the DNA TGTGCCAGTAGTATCAACAGGGCGAGCAATCAGCCCCAGCATTTT. Translating gives CASSINRASNQPQHF.